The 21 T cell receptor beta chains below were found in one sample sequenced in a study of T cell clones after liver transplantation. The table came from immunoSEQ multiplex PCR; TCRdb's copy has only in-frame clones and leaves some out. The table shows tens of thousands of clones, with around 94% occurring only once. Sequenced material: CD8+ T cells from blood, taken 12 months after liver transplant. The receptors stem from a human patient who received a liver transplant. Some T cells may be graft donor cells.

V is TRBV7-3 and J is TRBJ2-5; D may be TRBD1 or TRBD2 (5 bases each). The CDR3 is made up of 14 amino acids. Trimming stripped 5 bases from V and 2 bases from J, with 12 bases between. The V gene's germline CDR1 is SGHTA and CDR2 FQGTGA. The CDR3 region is CASSPEGPQETQYF. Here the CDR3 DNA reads TGTGCCAGCAGCCCCGAGGGACCTCAAGAGACCCAGTACTTC.

This CDR3 is CASSLQKGTYEQYF. CDR3 bases: TGTGCCAGCAGCTTGCAGAAAGGAACCTACGAGCAGTACTTC. V gene TRBV13 combines with J gene TRBJ2-7; D is unresolved. Trimming removed 3 bases from V and 2 bases from J, with 11 bases in between. From germline, CDR1 is PRHDT and CDR2 FYEKMQ (reference sequence). This CDR3 region has 14 residues.

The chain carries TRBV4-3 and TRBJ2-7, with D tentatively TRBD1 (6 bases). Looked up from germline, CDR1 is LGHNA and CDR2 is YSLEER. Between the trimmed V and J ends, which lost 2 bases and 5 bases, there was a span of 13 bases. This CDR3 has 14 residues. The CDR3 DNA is TGCGCCAGCAGCCAACAAACAGGGTACCACGAGCAGTACTTC. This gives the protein CASSQQTGYHEQYF.

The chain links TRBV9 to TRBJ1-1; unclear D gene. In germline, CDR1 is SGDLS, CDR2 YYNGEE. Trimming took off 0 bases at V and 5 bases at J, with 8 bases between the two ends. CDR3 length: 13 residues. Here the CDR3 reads CASSVASRTEAFF. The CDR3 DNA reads TGTGCCAGCAGCGTAGCTTCGAGGACTGAAGCTTTCTTT.

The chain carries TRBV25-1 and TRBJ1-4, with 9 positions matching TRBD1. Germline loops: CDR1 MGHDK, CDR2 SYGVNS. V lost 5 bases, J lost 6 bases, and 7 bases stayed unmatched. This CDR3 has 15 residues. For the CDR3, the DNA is TGTGCCAGCAGTCCCCCGGGACAGGGAGATGAAAAACTGTTTTTT. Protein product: CASSPPGQGDEKLFF.

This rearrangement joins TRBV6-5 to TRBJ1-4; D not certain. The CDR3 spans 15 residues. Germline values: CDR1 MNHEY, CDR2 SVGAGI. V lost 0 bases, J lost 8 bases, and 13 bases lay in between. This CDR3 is CASSYSGLTGEKLFF. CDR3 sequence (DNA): TGTGCCAGCAGTTACTCCGGACTCACCGGAGAAAAACTGTTTTTT.

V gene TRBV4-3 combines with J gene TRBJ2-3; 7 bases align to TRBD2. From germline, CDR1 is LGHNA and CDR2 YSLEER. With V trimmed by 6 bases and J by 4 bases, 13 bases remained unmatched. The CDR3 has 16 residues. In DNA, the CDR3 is TGCGCCAGCAGTCTAGCTCGGCGGGAGAACTCAGATACGCAGTATTTT. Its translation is CASSLARRENSDTQYF.

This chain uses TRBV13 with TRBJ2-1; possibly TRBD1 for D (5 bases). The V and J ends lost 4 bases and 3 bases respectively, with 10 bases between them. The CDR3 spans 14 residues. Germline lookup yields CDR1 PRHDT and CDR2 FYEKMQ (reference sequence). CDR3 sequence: CASSSGILYNEQFF. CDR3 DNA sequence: TGTGCCAGCAGCTCAGGGATCCTCTACAATGAGCAGTTCTTC. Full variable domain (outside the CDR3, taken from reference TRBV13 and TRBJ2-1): AAGVIQSPRHLIKEKRETATLKCYPIPRHDTVYWYQQGPGQDPQFLISFYEKMQSDKGSIPDRFSAQQFSDYHSELNMSSLELGDSALYFCASSSGILYNEQFFGPGTRLTVL.

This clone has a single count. The CDR3 coding sequence is TGTGCCAGCAGCTTCGGTCTAGCGGGAGAATCTGGGGAGCTGTTTTTT. Amino acid sequence: CASSFGLAGESGELFF. This chain links TRBV5-4 with TRBJ2-2; 10 bases line up with TRBD2. The J segment lost 8 bases and the V segment lost 2 bases, leaving 9 bases of the junction unmatched. This CDR3 has 16 amino acids. Germline CDR1 is SGHNT and CDR2 is YYREEE (reference sequence).

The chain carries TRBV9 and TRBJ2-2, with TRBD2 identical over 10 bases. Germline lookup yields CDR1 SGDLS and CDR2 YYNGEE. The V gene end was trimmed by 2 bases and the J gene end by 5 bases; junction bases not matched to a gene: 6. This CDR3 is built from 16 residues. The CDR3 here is CASSVDSGRITGELFF. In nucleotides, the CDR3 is TGTGCCAGCAGCGTTGATAGCGGGAGGATTACCGGGGAGCTGTTTTTT.

In DNA form, the CDR3 reads TGCGCCAGCAGCTTGGAGGGGCAGGGGATAGATACGCAGTATTTT. This translates into CASSLEGQGIDTQYF. The chain employs TRBV5-1 and TRBJ2-3; D is possibly TRBD1 (6 bases). The CDR3 contains 15 residues. Trimming took off 0 bases at V and 5 bases at J, with 13 bases between the two ends. Germline assignment: CDR1 SGHRS and CDR2 YFSETQ.

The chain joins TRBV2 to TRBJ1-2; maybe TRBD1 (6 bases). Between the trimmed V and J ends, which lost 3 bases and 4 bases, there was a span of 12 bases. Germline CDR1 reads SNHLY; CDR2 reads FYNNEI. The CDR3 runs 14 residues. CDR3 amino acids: CASSEDSGSYGYTF. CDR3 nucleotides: TGTGCCAGCAGTGAGGACAGTGGAAGCTATGGCTACACCTTC.

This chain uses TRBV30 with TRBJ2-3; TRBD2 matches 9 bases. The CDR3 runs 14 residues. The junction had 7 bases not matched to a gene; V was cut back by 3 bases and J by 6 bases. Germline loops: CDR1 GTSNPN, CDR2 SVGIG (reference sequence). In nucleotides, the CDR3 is TGTGCCTGGAGCGGGACTAGCTCGTTTGATACGCAGTATTTT. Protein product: CAWSGTSSFDTQYF.

CDR3 in amino acids: CASSLWGLKATGELFF. In DNA form, the CDR3 reads TGTGCCAGCAGCTTATGGGGACTAAAGGCCACCGGGGAGCTGTTTTTT. The chain couples TRBV13 to TRBJ2-2, with 7 nucleotides matching TRBD2. The CDR3 is 16 amino acids. The trim removed 2 bases at V and 4 bases at J, leaving 7 bases unmatched. Germline CDR1 and CDR2: PRHDT and FYEKMQ (reference sequence). Full variable domain (remainder filled in from reference TRBV13 and TRBJ2-2): AAGVIQSPRHLIKEKRETATLKCYPIPRHDTVYWYQQGPGQDPQFLISFYEKMQSDKGSIPDRFSAQQFSDYHSELNMSSLELGDSALYFCASSLWGLKATGELFFGEGSRLTVL.

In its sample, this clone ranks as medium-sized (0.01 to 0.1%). The CDR3: CSARDQGLQYF. DNA for the CDR3: TGCAGTGCTAGAGATCAGGGACTTCAGTACTTC. V is TRBV20-1 and J is TRBJ2-4; D is tentatively TRBD1 or TRBD2 (5 bases each). This CDR3 has 11 residues. The V end lost 0 bases, the J end lost 11 bases, and 8 bases lay between the germline ends. Looked up from germline, CDR1 is DFQATT and CDR2 is SNEGSKA (reference sequence).

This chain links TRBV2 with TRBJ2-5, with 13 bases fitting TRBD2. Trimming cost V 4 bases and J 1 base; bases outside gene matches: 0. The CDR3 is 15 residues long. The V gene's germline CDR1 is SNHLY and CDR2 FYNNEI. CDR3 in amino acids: CASSGLAGGQETQYF. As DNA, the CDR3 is TGTGCCAGCAGTGGACTAGCGGGGGGCCAAGAGACCCAGTACTTC.

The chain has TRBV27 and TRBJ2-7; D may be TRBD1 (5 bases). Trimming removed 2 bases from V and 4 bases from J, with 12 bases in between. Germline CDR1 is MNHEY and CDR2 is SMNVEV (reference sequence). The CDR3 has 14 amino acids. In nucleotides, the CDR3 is TGTGCCAGCAGTTTAGATGGACAAACTTACGAGCAGTACTTC. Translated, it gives CASSLDGQTYEQYF.

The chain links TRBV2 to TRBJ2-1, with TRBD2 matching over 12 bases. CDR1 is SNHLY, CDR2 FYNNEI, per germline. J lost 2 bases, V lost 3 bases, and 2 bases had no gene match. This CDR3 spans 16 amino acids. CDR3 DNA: TGTGCCAGCAGTGAGTGGACTAGCGGGGCCTACAATGAGCAGTTCTTC. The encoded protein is CASSEWTSGAYNEQFF.

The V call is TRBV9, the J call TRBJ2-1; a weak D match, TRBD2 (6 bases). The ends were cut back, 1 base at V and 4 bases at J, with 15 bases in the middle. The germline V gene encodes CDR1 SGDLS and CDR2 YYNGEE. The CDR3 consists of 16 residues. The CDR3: CASSVYGRDEYNEQFF. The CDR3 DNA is TGTGCCAGCAGCGTATATGGGCGGGATGAATACAATGAGCAGTTCTTC.

CDR3 sequence: CASSERTRNQPQHF. For the CDR3, the DNA is TGTGCCAGCAGTGAGCGTACACGCAATCAGCCCCAGCATTTT. The chain couples TRBV6-1 to TRBJ1-5, with no clear D. The germline gives CDR1 MNHNS, CDR2 SASEGT. The germline V and J ends were trimmed by 3 bases and 2 bases, with 8 bases remaining between them. This CDR3 spans 14 amino acids.

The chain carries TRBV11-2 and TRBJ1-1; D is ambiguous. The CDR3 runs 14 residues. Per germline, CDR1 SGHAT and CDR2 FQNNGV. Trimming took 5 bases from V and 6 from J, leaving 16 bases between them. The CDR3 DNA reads TGTGCCAGCAGCCCCCCATCGAACGGCGCTGAAGCTTTCTTT. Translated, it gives CASSPPSNGAEAFF.